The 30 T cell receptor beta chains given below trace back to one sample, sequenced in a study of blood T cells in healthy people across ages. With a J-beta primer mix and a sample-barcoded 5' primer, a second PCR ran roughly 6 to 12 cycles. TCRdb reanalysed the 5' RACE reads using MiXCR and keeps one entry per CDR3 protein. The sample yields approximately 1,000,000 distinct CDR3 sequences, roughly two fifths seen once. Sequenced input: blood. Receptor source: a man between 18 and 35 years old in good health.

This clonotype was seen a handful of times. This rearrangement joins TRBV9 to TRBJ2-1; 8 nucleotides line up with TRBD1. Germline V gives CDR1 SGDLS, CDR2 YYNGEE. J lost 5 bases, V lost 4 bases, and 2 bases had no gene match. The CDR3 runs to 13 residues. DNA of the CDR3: TGTGCCAGCAGCTGGACAGGGAACAATGAGCAGTTCTTC. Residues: CASSWTGNNEQFF.

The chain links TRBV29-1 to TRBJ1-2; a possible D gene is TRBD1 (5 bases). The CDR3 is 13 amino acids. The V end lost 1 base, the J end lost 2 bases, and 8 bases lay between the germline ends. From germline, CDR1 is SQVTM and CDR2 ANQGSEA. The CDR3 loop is CSVEAGLNYGYTF. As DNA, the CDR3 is TGCAGCGTTGAAGCAGGGCTGAACTATGGCTACACCTTC.

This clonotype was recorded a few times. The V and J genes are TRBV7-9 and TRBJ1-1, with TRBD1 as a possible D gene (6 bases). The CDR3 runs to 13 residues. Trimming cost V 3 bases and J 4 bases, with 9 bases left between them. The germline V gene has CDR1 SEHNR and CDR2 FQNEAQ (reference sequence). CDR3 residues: CASSFEGGTEAFF. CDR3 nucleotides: TGTGCCAGCAGCTTTGAAGGGGGCACTGAAGCTTTCTTT.

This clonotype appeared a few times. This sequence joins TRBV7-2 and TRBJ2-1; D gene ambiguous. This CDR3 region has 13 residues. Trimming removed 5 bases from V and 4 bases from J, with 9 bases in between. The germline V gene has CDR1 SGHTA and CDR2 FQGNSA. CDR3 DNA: TGTGCCAGCAGCCTGGATGAATACAATGAGCAGTTCTTC. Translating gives CASSLDEYNEQFF.

CDR3 sequence reads: CASSPDFNTDTQYF. CDR3 nucleotides: TGTGCCAGCAGCCCGGACTTTAACACAGATACGCAGTATTTT. V and J are TRBV7-3 and TRBJ2-3, with D perhaps TRBD2 (5 bases). This CDR3 region has 14 residues. The V gene's germline CDR1 is SGHTA and CDR2 FQGTGA. V was cut by 5 bases and J by 2 bases, with 11 bases left in between.

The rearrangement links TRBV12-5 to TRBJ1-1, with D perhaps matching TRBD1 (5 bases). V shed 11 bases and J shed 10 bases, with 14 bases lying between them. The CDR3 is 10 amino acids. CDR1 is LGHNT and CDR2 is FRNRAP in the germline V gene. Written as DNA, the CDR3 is TGTGCTCAGTGGGGGTCCAGAGCTTTCTTT. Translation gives CAQWGSRAFF.

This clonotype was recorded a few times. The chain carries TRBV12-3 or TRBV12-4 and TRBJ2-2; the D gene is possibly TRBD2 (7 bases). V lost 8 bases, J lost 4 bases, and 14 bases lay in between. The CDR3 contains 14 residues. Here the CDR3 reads CASGGAEFTGELFF. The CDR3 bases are TGTGCCAGCGGGGGGGCCGAATTCACCGGGGAGCTGTTTTTT.

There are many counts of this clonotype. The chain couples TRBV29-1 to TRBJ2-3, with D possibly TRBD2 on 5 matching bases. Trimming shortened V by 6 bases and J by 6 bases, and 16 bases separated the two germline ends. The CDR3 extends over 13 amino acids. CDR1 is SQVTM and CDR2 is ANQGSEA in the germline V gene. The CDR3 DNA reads TGCAGCGTAGGACTCAGCCCACCCGATACGCAGTATTTT. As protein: CSVGLSPPDTQYF.

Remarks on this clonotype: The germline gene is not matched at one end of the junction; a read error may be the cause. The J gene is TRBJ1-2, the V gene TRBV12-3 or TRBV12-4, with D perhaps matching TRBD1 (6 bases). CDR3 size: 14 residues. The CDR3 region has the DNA TGTGCCTCTCAAGAAAGGGGGGCAGGGAGAGGCTACATCTTC. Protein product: CASQERGAGRGYIF.

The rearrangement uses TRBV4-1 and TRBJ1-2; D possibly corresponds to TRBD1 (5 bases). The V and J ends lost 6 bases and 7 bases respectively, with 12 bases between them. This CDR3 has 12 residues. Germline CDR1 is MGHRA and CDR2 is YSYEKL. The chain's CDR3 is CASRPTRGGYTF. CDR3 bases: TGCGCCAGCAGACCGACTAGGGGTGGCTACACCTTC.

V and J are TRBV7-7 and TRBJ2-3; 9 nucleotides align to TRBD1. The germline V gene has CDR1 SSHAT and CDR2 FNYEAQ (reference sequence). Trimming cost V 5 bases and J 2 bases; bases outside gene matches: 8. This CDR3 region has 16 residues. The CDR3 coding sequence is TGTGCCAGCAGCGCGGGGACAGGGCGATTCACAGATACGCAGTATTTT. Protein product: CASSAGTGRFTDTQYF. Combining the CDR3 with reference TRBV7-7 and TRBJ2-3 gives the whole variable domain GAGVSQSPRYKVTKRGQDVTLRCDPISSHATLYWYQQALGQGPEFLTYFNYEAQPDKSGLPSDRFSAERPEGSISTLTIQRTEQRDSAMYRCASSAGTGRFTDTQYFGPGTRLTVL.

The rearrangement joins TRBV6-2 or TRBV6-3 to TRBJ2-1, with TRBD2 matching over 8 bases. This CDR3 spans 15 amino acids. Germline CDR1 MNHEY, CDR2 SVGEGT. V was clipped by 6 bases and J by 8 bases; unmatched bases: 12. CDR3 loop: CASSLGLGPVDEQFF. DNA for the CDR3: TGTGCCAGCAGCCTGGGACTAGGGCCTGTCGATGAGCAGTTCTTC.

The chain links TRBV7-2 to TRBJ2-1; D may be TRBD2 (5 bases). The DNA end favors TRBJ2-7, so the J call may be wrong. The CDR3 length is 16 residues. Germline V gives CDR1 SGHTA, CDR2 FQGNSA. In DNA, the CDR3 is TGTGCCAGCAGCTTACGAGGGCTCGGCTCCTACAATGAGCAGTACTTC. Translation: CASSLRGLGSYNEQYF.

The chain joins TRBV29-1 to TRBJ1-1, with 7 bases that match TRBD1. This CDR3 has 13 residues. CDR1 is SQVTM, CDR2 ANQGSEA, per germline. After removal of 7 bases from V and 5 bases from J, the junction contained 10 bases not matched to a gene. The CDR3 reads CSAGTGARTEAFF. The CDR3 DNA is TGCAGCGCCGGTACAGGGGCGCGAACTGAAGCTTTCTTT.

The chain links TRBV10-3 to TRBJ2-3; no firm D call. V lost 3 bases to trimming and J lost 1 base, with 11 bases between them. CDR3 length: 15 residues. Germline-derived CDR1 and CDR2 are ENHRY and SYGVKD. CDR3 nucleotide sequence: TGTGCCATCAGTGAAGGGAACAGTGGCACAGATACGCAGTATTTT. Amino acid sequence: CAISEGNSGTDTQYF.

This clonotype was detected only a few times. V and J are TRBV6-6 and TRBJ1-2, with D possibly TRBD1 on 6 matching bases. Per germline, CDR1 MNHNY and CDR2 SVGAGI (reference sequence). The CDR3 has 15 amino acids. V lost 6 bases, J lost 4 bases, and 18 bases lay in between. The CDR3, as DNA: TGTGCCAGCAGCCCCCGCGTACAGGGATCCTATGGCTACACCTTC. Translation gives CASSPRVQGSYGYTF.

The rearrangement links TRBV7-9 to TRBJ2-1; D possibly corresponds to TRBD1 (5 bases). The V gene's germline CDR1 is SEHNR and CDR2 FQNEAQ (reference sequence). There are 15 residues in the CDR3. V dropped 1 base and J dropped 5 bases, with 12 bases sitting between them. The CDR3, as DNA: TGTGCCAGCAGCTTAGTTCGGACATCCAACAATGAGCAGTTCTTC. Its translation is CASSLVRTSNNEQFF. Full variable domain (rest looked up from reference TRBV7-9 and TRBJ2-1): DTGVSQNPRHKITKRGQNVTFRCDPISEHNRLYWYRQTLGQGPEFLTYFQNEAQLEKSRLLSDRFSAERPKGSFSTLEIQRTEQGDSAMYLCASSLVRTSNNEQFFGPGTRLTVL.

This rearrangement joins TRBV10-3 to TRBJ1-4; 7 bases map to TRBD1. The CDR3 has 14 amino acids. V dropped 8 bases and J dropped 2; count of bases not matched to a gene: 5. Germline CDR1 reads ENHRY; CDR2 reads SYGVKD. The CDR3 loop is CAISQTGTNEKLFF. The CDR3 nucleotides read TGTGCCATCTCCCAGACAGGGACTAATGAAAAACTGTTTTTT.

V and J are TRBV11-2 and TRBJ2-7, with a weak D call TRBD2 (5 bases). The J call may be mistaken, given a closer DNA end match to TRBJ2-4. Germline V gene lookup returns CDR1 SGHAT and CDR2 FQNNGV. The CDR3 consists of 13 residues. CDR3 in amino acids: CASSLRERNIQYF. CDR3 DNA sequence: TGTGCCAGCAGCTTAAGGGAGCGAAACATTCAGTACTTC.

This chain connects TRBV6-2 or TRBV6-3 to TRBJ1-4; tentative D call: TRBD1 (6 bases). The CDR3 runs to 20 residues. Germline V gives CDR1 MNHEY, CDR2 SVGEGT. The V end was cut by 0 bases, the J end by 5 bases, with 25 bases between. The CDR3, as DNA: TGTGCCAGCAGTTACTCGACCGGTCCGGCCAGGGGCGCGAAAAATGAAAAACTGTTTTTT. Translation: CASSYSTGPARGAKNEKLFF.

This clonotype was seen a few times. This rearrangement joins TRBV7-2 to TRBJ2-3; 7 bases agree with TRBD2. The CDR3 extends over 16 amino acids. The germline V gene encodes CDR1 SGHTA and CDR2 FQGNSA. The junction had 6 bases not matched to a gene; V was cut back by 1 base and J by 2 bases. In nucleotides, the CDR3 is TGTGCCAGCAGCTTAGTAGCGGGCAGGGCCACAGATACGCAGTATTTT. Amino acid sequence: CASSLVAGRATDTQYF.

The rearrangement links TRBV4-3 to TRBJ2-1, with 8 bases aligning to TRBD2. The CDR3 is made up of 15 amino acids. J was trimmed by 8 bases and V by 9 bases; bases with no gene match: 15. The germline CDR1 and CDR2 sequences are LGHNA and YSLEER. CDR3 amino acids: CASSSDPGGAHEQFF. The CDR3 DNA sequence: TGCGCCAGTAGCTCCGACCCGGGGGGGGCTCATGAGCAGTTCTTC.

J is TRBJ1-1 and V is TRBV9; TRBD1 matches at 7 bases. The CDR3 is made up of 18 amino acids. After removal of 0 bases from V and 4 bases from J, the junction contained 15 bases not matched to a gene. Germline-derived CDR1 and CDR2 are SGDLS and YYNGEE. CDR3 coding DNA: TGTGCCAGCAGCGTAGGGGGGGGGTGGCCCGGGGACAGCACTGAAGCTTTCTTT. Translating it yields CASSVGGGWPGDSTEAFF.

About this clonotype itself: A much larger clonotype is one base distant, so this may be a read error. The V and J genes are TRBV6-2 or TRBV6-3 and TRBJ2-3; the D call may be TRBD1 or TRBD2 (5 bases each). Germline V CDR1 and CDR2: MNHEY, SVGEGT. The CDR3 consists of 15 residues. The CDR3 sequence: CASSLSRDLTDTQNF. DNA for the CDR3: TGTGCCAGCAGCCTTTCGAGGGACCTCACAGATACGCAGAATTTT.

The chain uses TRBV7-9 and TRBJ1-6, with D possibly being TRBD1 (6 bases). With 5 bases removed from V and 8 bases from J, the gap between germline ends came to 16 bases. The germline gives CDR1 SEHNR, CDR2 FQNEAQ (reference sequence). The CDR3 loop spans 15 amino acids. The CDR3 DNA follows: TGTGCCAGCAGCGTTGTCGGGACACCGGATTCACCCCTCCACTTT. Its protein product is CASSVVGTPDSPLHF.

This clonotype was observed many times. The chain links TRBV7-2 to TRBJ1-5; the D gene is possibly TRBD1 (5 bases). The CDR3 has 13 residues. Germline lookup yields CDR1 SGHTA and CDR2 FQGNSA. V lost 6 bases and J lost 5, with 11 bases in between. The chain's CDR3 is CASSFRGDQPQHF. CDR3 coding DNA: TGTGCCAGCAGTTTTAGGGGCGATCAGCCCCAGCATTTT.

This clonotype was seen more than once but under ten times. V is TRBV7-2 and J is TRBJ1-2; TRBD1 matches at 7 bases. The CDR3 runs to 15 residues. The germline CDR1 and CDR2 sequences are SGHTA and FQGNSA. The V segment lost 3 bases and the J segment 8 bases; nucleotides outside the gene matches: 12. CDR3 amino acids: CASSFQTGDSAGYTF. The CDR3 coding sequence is TGTGCCAGCAGCTTCCAAACAGGGGATTCAGCGGGCTACACCTTC.

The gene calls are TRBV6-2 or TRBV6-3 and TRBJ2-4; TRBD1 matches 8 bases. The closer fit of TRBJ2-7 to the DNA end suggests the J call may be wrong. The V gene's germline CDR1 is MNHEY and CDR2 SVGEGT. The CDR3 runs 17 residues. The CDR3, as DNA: TGTGCCAGCAGTGGACAGGGACCAAATCTTTATTCCTACGAGCAGTACTTC. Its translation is CASSGQGPNLYSYEQYF.

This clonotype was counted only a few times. The CDR3 is CASSQEARGNSPLHF. In DNA form, the CDR3 reads TGTGCCAGCAGCCAAGAGGCCAGGGGTAATTCACCCCTCCACTTT. V and J are TRBV3-1 and TRBJ1-6; D may be TRBD1 (6 bases). CDR1 and CDR2 from the germline V gene are LGHDT and YNNKEL (reference sequence). The CDR3 is 15 residues long. Trimming removed 0 bases from V and 6 bases from J, with 9 bases in between.

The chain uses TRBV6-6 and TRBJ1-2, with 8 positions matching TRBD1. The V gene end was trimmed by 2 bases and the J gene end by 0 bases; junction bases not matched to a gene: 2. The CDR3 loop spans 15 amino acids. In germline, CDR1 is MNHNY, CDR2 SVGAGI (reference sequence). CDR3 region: CASSYTDRANYGYTF. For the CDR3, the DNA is TGTGCCAGCAGTTACACGGACAGGGCTAACTATGGCTACACCTTC.